Each of the 5 T cell receptor beta chains below was sequenced from the same sample in a study of CXCR3-negative and CXCR3-positive naive CD8 T cells. The libraries of TRB cDNA were prepared using 5' RACE with UMI labels. TCRdb reanalyzed the 5' RACE reads and collapses them to one entry per CDR3 protein, without DNA. The sample has fewer than 55,000 distinct CDR3 sequences, and its top ten clones hold 1.5%. Specimen: naive CXCR3- CD8+ T cells from blood. Subset: CD45RO-CCR7+CD27+CD95- naive CD8+ T cells lacking CXCR3 (TNR3-). These receptors all come from a human donor in good health. Some clones in this sample may be carry-over from other donors' samples.

The chain uses TRBV4-1 and TRBJ2-3; TCRdb's D gene call, TRBD2, goes unchecked for lack of DNA. Germline CDR1 is MGHRA and CDR2 is YSYEKL. This CDR3 spans 18 amino acids. CDR3 residues: CASSQVRIEGWGTDTQYF.

The chain links TRBV14 to TRBJ2-3. The CDR3 consists of 14 residues. Germline V CDR1 and CDR2: SGHDN, FVKESK. CDR3 amino acids: CASSLTLRTDTQYF.

This chain links TRBV9 with TRBJ2-3; the TRBD1 assignment by TCRdb is unverifiable without DNA. CDR1 is SGDLS and CDR2 is YYNGEE in the germline V gene. CDR3 size: 14 residues. The CDR3 is CASSEGGDPDTQYF. Looking up the rest from reference TRBV9 and TRBJ2-3 gives the full variable domain: DSGVTQTPKHLITATGQRVTLRCSPRSGDLSVYWYQQSLDQGLQFLIQYYNGEERAKGNILERFSAQQFPDLHSELNLSSLELGDSALYFCASSEGGDPDTQYFGPGTRLTVL.

The CDR3 region is CASSYGHGYEQYF. This chain links TRBV6-5 with TRBJ2-7; the D gene TCRdb calls, TRBD1, cannot be checked with no DNA. Germline values: CDR1 MNHEY, CDR2 SVGAGI. The CDR3 totals 13 residues.

The rearrangement links TRBV7-3 to TRBJ2-4; without DNA, the TCRdb call of TRBD1 cannot be checked. The CDR3 is made up of 16 amino acids. Germline V gene data show CDR1 as SGHTA and CDR2 as FQGTGA. The chain's CDR3 is CASSTPRTLAKNIQYF. The variable domain in full, with the rest retrieved from reference TRBV7-3 and TRBJ2-4, is GAGVSQTPSNKVTEKGKYVELRCDPISGHTALYWYRQSLGQGPEFLIYFQGTGAADDSGLPNDRFFAVRPEGSVSTLKIQRTERGDSAVYLCASSTPRTLAKNIQYFGAGTRLSVL.